These 3 T cell receptor beta chains originate from one sample sequenced in a study of T-cell memory formation after mild COVID-19. MiXCR, run by TCRdb on the 5' RACE reads, gives a single entry per CDR3 protein. This table has approximately 240,000 distinct CDR3 sequences, roughly 15% appearing once. Specimen: PBMCs or a T cell subset sorted from them (not recorded which). The receptors stem from a man younger than 35 who had mild COVID-19 (a few samples of this study predate the infection). Cell type and time point are not known.

In this sample, this clonotype turned up many times. The chain is built from TRBV28 and TRBJ1-3, with TRBD1 as a possible D gene (6 bases). The CDR3 sequence is 15 residues long. Germline values: CDR1 MDHEN, CDR2 SYDVKM. Trimming pared 2 bases from V and 4 bases from J, leaving 12 bases between. CDR3 in DNA: TGTGCCAGCAGTTTAGCAGGGGCTCAAGGAAACACCATATATTTT. This translates into CASSLAGAQGNTIYF.

The chain combines TRBV20-1 with TRBJ1-6; 7 nucleotides align to TRBD1. The CDR3 runs 15 residues. The V segment lost 6 bases and the J segment 6 bases; nucleotides outside the gene matches: 11. From germline, CDR1 is DFQATT and CDR2 SNEGSKA (reference sequence). The CDR3 bases are TGCAGTGCAAGGGGTAGGGCAGGGGGTAATTCACCCCTCCACTTT. Protein: CSARGRAGGNSPLHF.

The chain recombines TRBV7-6 with TRBJ2-7; the D gene is possibly TRBD1 (5 bases). The CDR3 sequence is 13 residues long. CDR1 SGHVS and CDR2 FNYEAQ come from the germline V gene. Trimming cost V 6 bases and J 0 bases, with 9 bases left between them. This CDR3 reads CASSKDSSYEQYF. The CDR3 bases are TGTGCCAGCAGTAAAGACAGCTCCTACGAGCAGTACTTC.